This T cell receptor (beta chain) emerged from a study of cytomegalovirus exposure and HLA in healthy donors (dated by TCRdb to the late 2010s). Some background on the complete study: In an earlier analysis of 450 to 750 of the donors, approximately 260 Gb of sequence data and 117 million unique TCR beta sequences from about 190 million T cells were reported. Among the roughly 410 genotyped donors, roughly 80% belonged to the genetic ancestry cluster associated with self-reported Caucasian donors. The study was designed to test whether signatures of past pathogen exposure could be identified by cataloging public T cell receptors. Because of strong linkage in the cohort, 4 to 6 DR-DQ haplotypes were treated as single units for association and clustering. To study patterns of TCR occurrence, a later analysis re-analyzed previously published TCR beta repertoires from under 750 donors and added high-resolution HLA genotyping. Rather than using new phenotypic data, the later analysis identified candidate immune exposures from TCR beta sequences and from how often those sequences occurred across donors. An early release covering over 500 HLA-typed donors comprised 300 to 350 gigabases of sequencing data and some 79 million unique TCR sequences. To predict cytomegalovirus infection status, the study combined high-throughput TCR immunosequencing, statistical association of individual TCRs with disease status, and machine learning. All discovery cohort repertoires had been generated using a single sequencing platform. Donor age, sex, ethnicity and CMV serostatus were compiled alongside the repertoire data. HLA typing included class I and class II loci at four-digit resolution. Typing coverage differed by locus: A, B, C, DRB1 and DQB1 were typed in roughly 620-630 donors, DQA1 in 522, DPA1 in nearly 610, and DPB1 in just under 490. The study profiled the T cell repertoires of hundreds of subjects by immunosequencing and related them to cytomegalovirus serostatus. Among several hundred genotyped donors of the cohort, an average of approximately 220,000 unique TCR beta nucleotide sequences was sequenced per donor, of which approximately 18% were non-productive. A separate validation cohort of over a hundred different subjects was used in addition to the 666-subject first cohort. In a later genetic analysis, genome-wide SNP genotypes for about 55% of the roughly 670 donors were used, and that subset was treated as a discovery cohort. An earlier analysis of some 500 of the donors used high-throughput TCR beta sequencing to judge whether each TCR beta V gene segment behaved as functional or pseudogenic. General study outcomes and caveats: V-gene and J-gene trimming of TCR beta chains was associated with a missense DCLRE1C variant in a later genetic analysis, and the association was replicated in an independent cohort. Roughly uniform sequencing depth across donors was assumed in presence/absence analyses, although this assumption may not hold. The 87-base-pair reads could not distinguish some IMGT-functional V segments, including TRBV6-2 and TRBV6-3, so those segments were excluded. Compared with the approximately 670-donor mean, donors in an Asian-associated ancestry cluster had fewer N-insertions in productive TCRs, according to a later genetic analysis. In an earlier analysis of fewer than 700 of the donors, most TCR beta V segments appeared in productive rearrangements about 87% or about 30% of the time, broadly matching IMGT annotations. In a later analysis, several top co-occurrence clusters were reported to appear linked to parvovirus B19, influenza, CMV and Epstein-Barr virus. According to a later analysis, TCR association rates differed among HLA loci, with DRB1 alleles showing the most associated TCRs and HLA-C alleles showing the fewest. A further reported finding was that TCR beta sequences accurately predicted the HLA-A and HLA-B alleles for most subjects in the first cohort. Because HLA typing was missing for some donors at each locus, association tests included only the typed subset. It was suggested by the authors that the approach could potentially be generalized to other disease states and immunological phenotypes. Because counts were too low, seventeen rarely observed V segments, including chromosome 9 orphons, were left out of the earlier analysis of 587 of the donors. Strong co-occurrence of HLA alleles, especially DR and DQ, made assigning TCR associations to individual alleles difficult. Cytomegalovirus status was reported to be diagnosed by the classifier with high specificity and sensitivity in both the original and validation cohorts. Correlated functional status among segregating V segments might be attributable to linkage disequilibrium, but an unknown experimental factor could not be ruled out. The only immune exposure information available for the cohort was CMV serostatus. Specific HLA alleles were associated with about 17,000 TCR beta sequences at a false discovery rate of 0.05 in a later analysis. In a later analysis, HLA-associated TCR beta chains were found to be more clonally expanded and to have lower generation probabilities than equally common non-associated chains. A cluster of highly shared sequence variants was judged likely to be a technical artifact of the sequencing pipeline. In vitro tests confirmed that a few of the cytomegalovirus-associated TCR beta chains recognize cytomegalovirus antigens. In this cohort, only TCR beta chains were sequenced, and detectable features were limited by the absence of alpha or paired-chain data. The study listed approximately 150 TCR beta chains as associated with cytomegalovirus. Most TCR sequences were observed very rarely across donors, whereas some public TCRs were present in many individuals. A later analysis found that most CMV-associated TCR beta chains appeared HLA-restricted, with HLA associations seemingly driven largely by CMV exposure.

Notes on this clone: What this receptor recognizes is not known. Nothing much larger sits one base from this clone, and base qualities are not available.

V is pruned by 4 bases and J by 10 bases, leaving 15 bases of the junction without a gene match. CDR3 length: 17 amino acids, cysteine to phenylalanine. The retained sequence is limited to the CDR3, 51 bases, with the frame set at the first base. Looking up the germline V gene (reference sequence) yields CDR1 SEHNR and CDR2 FQNEAQ. The library was generated by the immunoSEQ multiplex PCR assay. A mixture of 60 forward primers for TCR Vbeta segments and 13 reverse primers for TCR Jbeta segments was used in the multiplex PCR. The CDR3 region of rearranged TCR beta genes was amplified from genomic DNA with a multiplex PCR assay. The Illumina HiSeq System was used to sequence the amplified TCR beta libraries as 87-base-pair reads. In the paper's pipeline: Across the roughly 600 repertoires, a later analysis counted 78 million or so unique TCR beta chains, some 11 million of which were shared by at least two donors. Raw reads were error-corrected and collapsed into unique sequences with a nearest-neighbor algorithm that merged closely related sequences to remove PCR and sequencing errors. To assign V, D and J gene segments, CDR3 sequences were aligned to IMGT reference sequences. For a sequence to be retained, at least a six-nucleotide match to both a V gene segment and a J gene segment was required. A rearrangement was called productive if the CDR3 had no stop codons and remained in frame with V and J, and every other rearrangement was called non-productive. CDR3 was defined according to IMGT convention as the region running from the second conserved V-encoded cysteine to the conserved J-encoded phenylalanine. In an earlier analysis of around 640 of the donors, sequences lacking an unambiguous match to a single V gene segment were excluded. An earlier analysis of just under 600 of the donors called V segments functional above 56.7% productive rearrangements and segregating when the between-donor standard deviation exceeded 5%. A statistical classification framework was built for diagnosing cytomegalovirus status from the catalog of TCR beta chain sequences. In a later analysis, V and J genes were assigned by comparing TCR nucleotide sequences against IMGT/GENE-DB human TR gene sequences. A later analysis assigned CDR3 sequences and most-parsimonious VDJ recombination scenarios with the TCRdist pipeline. In a later analysis, every TCR beta chain was defined by the combination of its CDR3 amino acid sequence and its V-gene family, and reads without a unique V-gene family were dropped. In a later analysis, several hundred highly shared, low-generation-probability nucleotide sequences were removed to address suspected cross-contamination and a sequencing artifact. In a later analysis, a clonal expansion index was calculated for each public chain from normalized within-repertoire ranks of inferred template counts. A later analysis computed generation probabilities with a VDJ recombination model fitted to out-of-frame rearrangements, and checked the results against IGoR. In a later analysis, hypergeometric tests were used to score TCR-TCR, TCR-HLA and TCR-CMV co-occurrence, with a repertoire-size bias correction applied to TCR pairs. A later analysis estimated false discovery rates by permuting HLA or CMV assignments 20 times. A later analysis grouped co-occurring TCRs with DBSCAN, adding TCRdist sequence similarity when clustering within HLA-allele-positive subsets. Repertoires with fewer than 30,000 or more than 120,000 public chains were left out of co-occurrence clustering, as were five repertoires with anomalous nucleotide sharing. The table comes from immuneACCESS by way of TCRdb, which keeps in-frame sequences with V and J called. Part of the clones is missing from these tables; in studies checked, under half for an unresolved V gene and the rest for unknown reasons. The V and J calls and the clone size are those of that table, but D and trimming were determined from the DNA. The sample table contains around 140,000 clones; only one count was recorded for around 72% of them. Roughly 1.5% of the sample is held by the ten biggest clonotypes.

The cohort consisted of hundreds of healthy bone marrow donors. At the time of sampling, every cohort member was nominally healthy, though immune exposures that went unrecorded were likely present. The donor tested CMV seronegative and was one of the 352 seronegative cohort members. A peripheral blood sample was collected from each donor, and TCR beta sequencing was performed on peripheral blood mononuclear cells. Genomic DNA was extracted from the blood cell samples with the Qiagen DNeasy Blood Extraction Kit. This receptor chain uses TRBV7-9 and TRBJ2-1, and 11 junction bases match TRBD2. The source of this sequence is a woman aged 18-30 years in good health and CMV-seronegative. The sample was PBMCs. The CDR3 sequence is CASSYTPGTSGQGEQFF. The nucleotide sequence is TGTGCCAGCAGCTACACTCCCGGGACTAGCGGACAGGGGGAGCAGTTCTTC. Beyond the CDR3, the reference TRBV7-9 and TRBJ2-1 genes provide the residues; the full variable domain reads: DTGVSQNPRHKITKRGQNVTFRCDPISEHNRLYWYRQTLGQGPEFLTYFQNEAQLEKSRLLSDRFSAERPKGSFSTLEIQRTEQGDSAMYLCASSYTPGTSGQGEQFFGPGTRLTVL.